This entry lists 19 T cell receptor beta chains sequenced from one sample in a study of beta chain features in type 1 diabetes. Of the isolated RNA, all was reverse transcribed, and so the sequenced material was expressed TCRB transcripts. The repertoire was sequenced with immunoSEQ multiplex PCR; TCRdb's copy has only in-frame clones and lacks some. The top ten hold about 0.026% of the sample, which has about 250,000 clones, about 14% seen once. Source material: naive CD4+ T cells from blood. The receptors here all came from a woman aged 40 to 50 in good health.

This chain connects TRBV5-1 to TRBJ2-7, with 7 bases matching TRBD1. Germline V gives CDR1 SGHRS, CDR2 YFSETQ. The CDR3 length is 14 residues. Germline trimming cut 5 bases from V and 5 bases from J; bases unmatched to any gene: 10. CDR3 DNA: TGCGCCAGCAGGGACCGACAGGGCTACCACGAGCAGTACTTC. Encoded protein: CASRDRQGYHEQYF.

The chain recombines TRBV29-1 with TRBJ1-4; D perhaps matches TRBD1 (6 bases). This CDR3 is built from 13 residues. Germline-derived CDR1 and CDR2 are SQVTM and ANQGSEA. V lost 6 bases, J lost 8 bases, and 16 bases lay in between. CDR3 sequence: CSVGEGTKEKLFF. CDR3 bases: TGCAGCGTCGGGGAGGGGACAAAGGAAAAACTGTTTTTT.

The V and J genes are TRBV6-5 and TRBJ2-7; D perhaps matches TRBD2 (5 bases). CDR1 is MNHEY and CDR2 is SVGAGI in the germline V gene. The CDR3 totals 12 residues. V was pared by 6 bases and J by 7 bases, with 13 bases between. Here the CDR3 reads CASSARGAEQYF. DNA for the CDR3: TGTGCCAGCAGCGCCCGGGGTGCGGAGCAGTACTTC.

This clone was counted many times. The CDR3 DNA reads TGCAGCGTCCGCCTAGCCCCCTACGAGCAGTACTTC. It encodes CSVRLAPYEQYF. The chain joins TRBV29-1 to TRBJ2-7; D may be TRBD2 (5 bases). V lost 6 bases and J 2 bases, leaving 11 bases between the germline ends. The CDR3 is 12 residues long. The germline V gene encodes CDR1 SQVTM and CDR2 ANQGSEA.

This clone was seen more than once but under ten times. The chain joins TRBV5-4 to TRBJ2-1; D perhaps matches TRBD2 (5 bases). The ends were cut back, 0 bases at V and 5 bases at J, with 6 bases in the middle. The germline CDR1 and CDR2 sequences are SGHNT and YYREEE (reference sequence). The CDR3 totals 13 residues. CDR3 nucleotide sequence: TGTGCCAGCAGCTTGGAACTAGACAATGAGCAGTTCTTC. Residues: CASSLELDNEQFF. Full variable domain (remainder filled in from reference TRBV5-4 and TRBJ2-1): ETGVTQSPTHLIKTRGQQVTLRCSSQSGHNTVSWYQQALGQGPQFIFQYYREEENGRGNFPPRFSGLQFPNYSSELNVNALELDDSALYLCASSLELDNEQFFGPGTRLTVL.

There are a few counts of this clone. The V call is TRBV18, the J call TRBJ2-2; 7 bases are shared with TRBD1. Trimming at V came to 3 bases and at J to 5 bases, leaving 6 bases not matched to a gene. From germline, CDR1 is KGHSH and CDR2 LQKENI. The CDR3 loop spans 15 amino acids. The DNA for the CDR3 is TGTGCCAGCTCACCTGGGACAGTGCGGACCGGGGAGCTGTTTTTT. It yields the protein CASSPGTVRTGELFF.

The chain joins TRBV6-5 to TRBJ2-3; 15 nucleotides align to TRBD2. The CDR3 contains 16 residues. CDR1 MNHEY and CDR2 SVGAGI come from the germline V gene. V lost 4 bases, J lost 3 bases, and 2 bases stayed unmatched. The CDR3 loop reads CASSSGLAGGTDTQYF. Here the CDR3 DNA reads TGTGCCAGCAGTTCCGGACTAGCGGGGGGGACAGATACGCAGTATTTT.

V gene TRBV6-5 combines with J gene TRBJ1-5; 8 nucleotides align to TRBD1. With 5 bases clipped from V and 1 base from J, the junction kept 4 bases outside the gene matches. The CDR3 is 15 amino acids. Germline V gene sequence: CDR1 MNHEY, CDR2 SVGAGI. The CDR3 sequence: CASSPTGGSNQPQHF. The CDR3 DNA is TGTGCCAGCAGTCCTACAGGGGGGAGCAATCAGCCCCAGCATTTT.

The genes are TRBV4-2 and TRBJ1-1, with 7 positions matching TRBD1. CDR3 size: 15 residues. In germline, CDR1 is LGHNA, CDR2 YNFKEQ. With 5 bases clipped from V and 1 base from J, the junction kept 7 bases outside the gene matches. The CDR3 sequence: CASSGEGQRNTEAFF. CDR3 coding DNA: TGTGCCAGCAGCGGAGAGGGACAGAGGAACACTGAAGCTTTCTTT.

V gene TRBV6-4 combines with J gene TRBJ1-2; unclear D gene. The CDR3 length is 17 residues. Trimming left V 0 bases short and J 4 bases short, with 18 bases between. CDR1 MRHNA and CDR2 SNTAGT come from the germline V gene. This chain's CDR3 is CASSDSPRFSIFYGYTF. The CDR3 DNA follows: TGTGCCAGCAGTGACTCGCCCCGGTTTTCTATCTTCTATGGCTACACCTTC.

This clone was counted a few times. The chain recombines TRBV14 with TRBJ2-3, with TRBD2 as a possible D gene (6 bases). The V and J ends lost 1 base and 0 bases respectively, with 11 bases between them. Per the germline V gene, CDR1 is SGHDN and CDR2 is FVKESK. This CDR3 has 16 amino acids. The CDR3 DNA sequence: TGTGCCAGCAGCCAAGGTCGCGGGGCTAGCACAGATACGCAGTATTTT. Residues: CASSQGRGASTDTQYF.

This clone was counted between two and nine times. The chain links TRBV9 to TRBJ2-3; weak D call: TRBD2 (7 bases). Trimming pared 5 bases from V and 0 bases from J, leaving 10 bases between. The CDR3 loop spans 14 amino acids. Looked up from germline, CDR1 is SGDLS and CDR2 is YYNGEE. CDR3 sequence: CASRRGPSTDTQYF. The CDR3 nucleotides read TGTGCCAGCAGGCGGGGGCCGAGCACAGATACGCAGTATTTT.

This clone has just one count. The V and J genes are TRBV7-8 and TRBJ2-1, with 10 bases aligning to TRBD2. The CDR3 is made up of 16 amino acids. The trim removed 6 bases at V and 5 bases at J, leaving 10 bases unmatched. Germline V gene lookup returns CDR1 SGHVS and CDR2 FQNEAQ. The CDR3 DNA reads as TGTGCCAGCAGACTAGCAGCTAGCGGGGGTAACAATGAGCAGTTCTTC. This encodes CASRLAASGGNNEQFF.

The chain employs TRBV19 and TRBJ2-4, with 8 bases lining up with TRBD2. V gave up 6 bases and J gave up 5 bases; unmatched junction bases: 9. Germline loops: CDR1 LNHDA, CDR2 SQIVND (reference sequence). The CDR3 is 15 amino acids. The chain's CDR3 is CASRPRGGTENIQYF. The CDR3 DNA reads TGTGCCAGTAGACCCCGGGGGGGGACGGAAAACATTCAGTACTTC.

This clone was seen a few times. The J gene is TRBJ2-5, the V gene TRBV10-3, with 10 bases matching TRBD1. The CDR3 length is 15 residues. Germline lookup yields CDR1 ENHRY and CDR2 SYGVKD. V was clipped by 10 bases and J by 2 bases; unmatched bases: 10. The CDR3 DNA sequence: TGTGCCACCAGGGGCTGGGACAGGGGACAAGAGACCCAGTACTTC. It codes for CATRGWDRGQETQYF.

The rearrangement links TRBV2 to TRBJ2-7, with 8 bases aligning to TRBD1. CDR3 size: 15 residues. Trimming removed 7 bases from V and 3 bases from J; junction bases left unmatched: 11. Germline V CDR1 and CDR2: SNHLY, FYNNEI. The CDR3 is CASTPPRDRNYEQYF. CDR3 sequence (DNA): TGTGCCAGCACCCCCCCCCGGGACAGGAACTACGAGCAGTACTTC.

This clone turned up a few times. This chain links TRBV18 with TRBJ1-2; D is unclear. Germline loops: CDR1 KGHSH, CDR2 LQKENI. V was shortened by 2 bases and J by 2 bases, with 12 bases between the two germline ends. There are 15 residues in the CDR3. Here the CDR3 DNA reads TGTGCCAGCTCACCATCGGAGGATGACAACTATGGCTACACCTTC. Encoded protein: CASSPSEDDNYGYTF.

The chain couples TRBV7-8 to TRBJ2-5; D is perhaps TRBD2 (5 bases). This CDR3 contains 15 residues. Trimming removed 5 bases from V and 4 bases from J, with 17 bases in between. Germline CDR1 is SGHVS and CDR2 is FQNEAQ. The CDR3 region is CASSLGLLRLETQYF. The DNA of the CDR3 is TGTGCCAGCAGCCTCGGACTGCTGCGATTAGAGACCCAGTACTTC. Looking up the rest from reference TRBV7-8 and TRBJ2-5 gives the full variable domain: GAGVSQSPRYKVAKRGQDVALRCDPISGHVSLFWYQQALGQGPEFLTYFQNEAQLDKSGLPSDRFFAERPEGSVSTLKIQRTQQEDSAVYLCASSLGLLRLETQYFGPGTRLLVL.

This chain uses TRBV28 with TRBJ1-3, with 7 nucleotides matching TRBD1. Looked up from germline, CDR1 is MDHEN and CDR2 is SYDVKM. V lost 5 bases, J lost 6 bases, and 10 bases stayed unmatched. The CDR3 loop spans 15 amino acids. In nucleotides, the CDR3 is TGTGCCAGCAGTCCCCCCGGGACAGCCTTAAACACCATATATTTT. Translated: CASSPPGTALNTIYF.